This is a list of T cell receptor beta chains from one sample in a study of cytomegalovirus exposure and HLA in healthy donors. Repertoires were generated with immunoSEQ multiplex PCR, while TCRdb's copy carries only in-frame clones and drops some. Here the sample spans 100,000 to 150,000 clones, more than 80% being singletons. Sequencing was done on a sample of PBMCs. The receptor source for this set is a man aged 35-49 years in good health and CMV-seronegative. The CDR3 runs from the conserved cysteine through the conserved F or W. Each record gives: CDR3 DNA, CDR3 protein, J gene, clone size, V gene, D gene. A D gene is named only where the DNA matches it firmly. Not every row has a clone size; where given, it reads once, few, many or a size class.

TGTGCCAGCAGGCTAGCGGGGGGCCAAACAGATACGCAGTATTTT,CASRLAGGQTDTQYF,TRBJ2-3,-,TRBV6-5,TRBD2
TGTGCCAGCAGTGACCGGGGTCCTCTCTCCTACGAGCAGTACTTC,CASSDRGPLSYEQYF,TRBJ2-7,few,TRBV6-4,-
TGTGCCAGCAGCTTGGTATTACTCGGTGAGCAGTTCTTC,CASSLVLLGEQFF,TRBJ2-1,-,TRBV5-4,-
TGTGCCAGCAGTTTCAAGCGGGAGTTGAGCGGGGAGCTGTTTTTT,CASSFKRELSGELFF,TRBJ2-2,-,TRBV28,TRBD2
TGTGCCAGCAGCTCCAGGGGACACCCAAATTCACCCCTCCACTTT,CASSSRGHPNSPLHF,TRBJ1-6,-,TRBV7-9,-
TGTGCCAGCAGGCGGACTAGCGGGACGCGATCCTCCTACAATGAGCAGTTCTTC,CASRRTSGTRSSYNEQFF,TRBJ2-1,-,TRBV2,TRBD2
TGTGCCAGCAGCCCCGGACTAGGTTCCTACGAGCAGTACTTC,CASSPGLGSYEQYF,TRBJ2-7,-,TRBV7-9,TRBD2
TGTGCCAGCAGCTCCGGACTAGCGGGAGGGGAGACCCAGTACTTC,CASSSGLAGGETQYF,TRBJ2-5,-,TRBV5-8,TRBD2
TGTGCCAGCAGCTCTTTAGGCGGAGGGGGCAACACTGAAGCTTTCTTT,CASSSLGGGGNTEAFF,TRBJ1-1,once,TRBV5-4,TRBD1
TGTGCCAGCTGGAGTGGACTGGGCGAGCAGTACTTC,CASWSGLGEQYF,TRBJ2-7,-,TRBV2,-
TGTGCCAGCAGACAGACAGGGGCGGCCAATCAGCCCCAGCATTTT,CASRQTGAANQPQHF,TRBJ1-5,-,TRBV6-6,TRBD1
TGTGCCAGCAGGTCTCCACAGGGCAATCAGCCCCAGCATTTT,CASRSPQGNQPQHF,TRBJ1-5,-,TRBV28,-
TGTGCCAGCAGCTACGGGACTAACTACAATGAGCAGTTCTTC,CASSYGTNYNEQFF,TRBJ2-1,-,TRBV6-5,TRBD2
TGTGCCAGCAGATCCTCCGGGACTAGCCCTCCTAGCACAGATACGCAGTATTTT,CASRSSGTSPPSTDTQYF,TRBJ2-3,-,TRBV2,TRBD2
TGTGCCAGCAGTTTAGGGGGGACAGGGGGATCCTACGAGCAGTACTTC,CASSLGGTGGSYEQYF,TRBJ2-7,-,TRBV28,TRBD1
TGTGCCAGCAGCTTACACAGGGGTACTGAAGCTTTCTTT,CASSLHRGTEAFF,TRBJ1-1,-,TRBV5-6,TRBD1
TGTGCCAGCAGCTTCCGGGACAGGGGAACCGGGGAGCTGTTTTTT,CASSFRDRGTGELFF,TRBJ2-2,-,TRBV5-4,TRBD1
TGTGCCAGCAGCTTAGAACAGCGGGGGGGGAGCAATGAGCAGTTCTTC,CASSLEQRGGSNEQFF,TRBJ2-1,few,TRBV7-6,TRBD2
TGTGCCAGTAGCCGTCGACTAGCTGAGAGCTCTGGGGCCAACGTCCTGACTTTC,CASSRRLAESSGANVLTF,TRBJ2-6,-,TRBV19,TRBD2
TGTGCCAGCAGCGTTAGGGACAGGGATCCCGGGGAGCTGTTTTTT,CASSVRDRDPGELFF,TRBJ2-2,-,TRBV28,TRBD1
TGTGCCAGTAGTGCGGACAGTTTCAATCAGCCCCAGCATTTT,CASSADSFNQPQHF,TRBJ1-5,-,TRBV19,-
TGTGCCAGCAGCCAAGAAGGGGCAGGAGATGTGGTCTATGGCTACACCTTC,CASSQEGAGDVVYGYTF,TRBJ1-2,-,TRBV14,-
TGTGCCAGCTCCCAACTAGCGGGTAGCACAGATACGCAGTATTTT,CASSQLAGSTDTQYF,TRBJ2-3,once,TRBV6-1,TRBD2
TGCGCCAGCAGCTTGCAGGGACTCAATGAGCAGTTCTTC,CASSLQGLNEQFF,TRBJ2-1,-,TRBV5-1,-
TGTGCCAGCAGTTACGGTGACGGGGGTGGCTATGGCTACACCTTC,CASSYGDGGGYGYTF,TRBJ1-2,-,TRBV6-5,-
TGTGCCAGCAGCTCGATCGGGACAGATACGCAGTATTTT,CASSSIGTDTQYF,TRBJ2-3,-,TRBV7-3,-
TGTGCCAGTAGTACCTTTAACTATGGCTACACCTTC,CASSTFNYGYTF,TRBJ1-2,-,TRBV19,-
TGTGCCAGTAGTAGCGGGGAGTCCTACAATGAGCAGTTCTTC,CASSSGESYNEQFF,TRBJ2-1,-,TRBV19,-
TGCGCCAGCAGCCAAGACTGGCAGAATGAAAAACTGTTTTTT,CASSQDWQNEKLFF,TRBJ1-4,-,TRBV4-1,-
TGCGCCAGCAGCTTAGATCCGAGCCCTGTCACTGAAGCTTTCTTT,CASSLDPSPVTEAFF,TRBJ1-1,-,TRBV5-1,-
TGTGCCAGCAGCTCGATCGGACAGGGAGGTGGGGAGCAGTACTTC,CASSSIGQGGGEQYF,TRBJ2-7,-,TRBV7-2,TRBD1
TGTGCCAGCAGTGAATTGCGGGGGGGGTTGACGGATGAGCAGTTCTTC,CASSELRGGLTDEQFF,TRBJ2-1,once,TRBV6-1,TRBD2
TGCGCCAGCAAAGAGGACAGGGCCCTTGAAGCTTTCTTT,CASKEDRALEAFF,TRBJ1-1,few,TRBV10-2,TRBD1
TGTGCCAGCAGCTTGGAGGGGACTAGCGGGACCCAGTACTTC,CASSLEGTSGTQYF,TRBJ2-5,-,TRBV5-4,TRBD2
TGTGCCAGCAGTTTCCAGGACAGGGACACCGGGGAGCTGTTTTTT,CASSFQDRDTGELFF,TRBJ2-2,-,TRBV28,TRBD1
TGTGCCAGCAGTGGGACAGGGTTAAACAATGAGCAGTTCTTC,CASSGTGLNNEQFF,TRBJ2-1,once,TRBV25-1,TRBD1
TGTGCCAGCATTCGGGGGGCCCTGGCAGAAGCTTTCTTT,CASIRGALAEAFF,TRBJ1-1,-,TRBV28,-
TGTGCCAGCAGTACAATCAGGGGGCAGAATCAGCCCCAGCATTTT,CASSTIRGQNQPQHF,TRBJ1-5,-,TRBV28,TRBD1
TGTGCCAGCAGCCAAGTACTAGATACTAGCTCCTACAATGAGCAGTTCTTC,CASSQVLDTSSYNEQFF,TRBJ2-1,-,TRBV4-2,-
TGTGCCAGTACCGGACTAGCGGGACACACAGATACGCAGTATTTT,CASTGLAGHTDTQYF,TRBJ2-3,-,TRBV19,TRBD2
TGTGCCAGCAGCGTGGACAGGGGGCGGTACGAGCAGTACTTC,CASSVDRGRYEQYF,TRBJ2-7,-,TRBV5-4,TRBD1
TGTGCCAGCAGAGAGGATTCACCCCTCCACTTT,CASREDSPLHF,TRBJ1-6,once,TRBV6-1,-
TGTGCCAGCACCTCTGATCAGCCCCAGCATTTT,CASTSDQPQHF,TRBJ1-5,few,TRBV6-5,-
TGTGCCAGCTCACCCGCCCCAGACAGGGAAGAGACCCAGTACTTC,CASSPAPDREETQYF,TRBJ2-5,-,TRBV18,TRBD1
TGTGCCAGCAACCAGGGCGTGGGATCACCCCTCCACTTT,CASNQGVGSPLHF,TRBJ1-6,-,TRBV6-5,-